This is a list of T cell receptor beta chains from one sample in a study of cytomegalovirus exposure and HLA in healthy donors. The repertoire was sequenced with immunoSEQ multiplex PCR; TCRdb's copy has only in-frame clones and lacks some. This sample has tens of thousands of clones, with around 81% found just once. The specimen sequenced was PBMCs. Source of these receptors: a male donor in good health and CMV-seropositive. Both conserved end residues are part of each CDR3. D genes are given only for firm matches. Clone size appears in some rows only: once, few, many, or a class for an expanded clone.

d_call	clone_size	v_call	j_call	cdr3_nt	cdr3_aa
TRBD2	NA	TRBV7-2	TRBJ2-2	TGTGCCAGCAACCGCGGGGGGTTCACCGGGGAGCTGTTTTTT	CASNRGGFTGELFF
TRBD1	NA	TRBV28	TRBJ2-7	TGTGCCAGCAGTGCGAACAGGGGGCCCTACGAGCAGTACTTC	CASSANRGPYEQYF
NA	few	TRBV2	TRBJ1-1	TGTGCCAGCAGTTCCCGAACACCCCGGGGCACTGAAGCTTTCTTT	CASSSRTPRGTEAFF
NA	NA	TRBV28	TRBJ1-2	TGTGCCAGCAGTCAGGATAACTATGGCTACACCTTC	CASSQDNYGYTF
TRBD2	NA	TRBV10-3	TRBJ2-2	TGTGCCATCAAAGGACTAGCCGGGGAGCTGTTTTTT	CAIKGLAGELFF
TRBD2	NA	TRBV11-2	TRBJ2-3	TGTGCCAGCAGCCGAATAGCGGGGGCCCGATCGCAGTATTTT	CASSRIAGARSQYF
NA	few	TRBV6-5	TRBJ1-5	TGTGCCAGCAGTTACTCAGAGGAGGGTCAGCCCCAGCATTTT	CASSYSEEGQPQHF
NA	NA	TRBV5-4	TRBJ2-7	TGTGCCAGCAGCCCCCGGGATACCCTCTACGAGCAGTACTTC	CASSPRDTLYEQYF
TRBD1	NA	TRBV11-2	TRBJ2-7	TGTGCCAGCAGCTTAGATCCGAGGACAGGGGCCTCCTACGAGCAGTACTTC	CASSLDPRTGASYEQYF
NA	once	TRBV7-9	TRBJ2-5	TGTGCCAGCAGCTTGAGGCTTTGGGAGACCCAGTACTTC	CASSLRLWETQYF
TRBD1	few	TRBV6-6	TRBJ1-2	TGTGCCAGCAGTCCACCCCGGGACAGGGCCGTGGGTACCTTC	CASSPPRDRAVGTF
NA	NA	TRBV28	TRBJ2-1	TGTGCCAGCAGCCCCCTGGCGGCCAACACGGGTGAGCAGTTCTTC	CASSPLAANTGEQFF
TRBD2	NA	TRBV13	TRBJ2-2	TGTGCCAGCAGCTTAAGGGTAGCGGGAGAGACCGGGGAGCTGTTTTTT	CASSLRVAGETGELFF
NA	NA	TRBV5-1	TRBJ1-1	TGCGCCAGCAGCTTTAACGCGGGTTCCACTGAAGCTTTCTTT	CASSFNAGSTEAFF
NA	NA	TRBV6-6	TRBJ1-1	TGTGCCAGCAGTTACTCGGGTCCGGGTGACGCTTTCTTT	CASSYSGPGDAFF
NA	few	TRBV10-3	TRBJ1-1	TGTGCCATCAGTGAGCTTTGGAAGGGGCCGAACACTGAAGCTTTCTTT	CAISELWKGPNTEAFF
TRBD1	NA	TRBV29-1	TRBJ2-2	TGCAGCGTTGATAAACAGGGGGACGGGGAGCTGTTTTTT	CSVDKQGDGELFF
TRBD1	NA	TRBV28	TRBJ1-2	TGTGCCAGCAGTGGACAGGGCTTGAACTATGGCTACACCTTC	CASSGQGLNYGYTF
TRBD2	NA	TRBV6-6	TRBJ2-7	TGTGCCAGCACTAACGGGGGGGGCTTAGGCGAGCAGTACTTC	CASTNGGGLGEQYF
NA	few	TRBV2	TRBJ1-1	TGTGCCAGCAGGGACGCGGGGGGCACTGAAGCTTTCTTT	CASRDAGGTEAFF
TRBD2	NA	TRBV10-3	TRBJ2-7	TGTGCCGCCTCATCTAGCGGGAGCTACGAGCAGTACTTC	CAASSSGSYEQYF
NA	NA	TRBV6-6	TRBJ2-2	TGTGCCAGCAGTGGTTCGTTGGCGGAACTCACCGGGGAGCTGTTTTTT	CASSGSLAELTGELFF
NA	NA	TRBV27	TRBJ1-5	TGTGCCAGCAGTCCGTACGACAGGTTAAACAATCAGCCCCAGCATTTT	CASSPYDRLNNQPQHF